This T cell receptor beta chain was found in a study of T-cell reconstitution after alpha-beta-depleted transplantation in children. Findings of the study overall: Newly produced T cells mostly provided counts and TCRbeta diversity after one year, as hyperexpanded clones declined. In some patients, recipient T cells and intrathymic progenitors surviving conditioning explained high day-60 diversity.

This clonotype was recorded at least ten times. Antigen specificity is unknown. Trimming took off 5 bases at V and 6 bases at J, with 10 bases between the two ends. The CDR3 is 13 residues long. CDR1 and CDR2 (germline): SGHVS, FQNEAQ. A TCRbeta library incorporating unique molecular identifiers was prepared. TCRdb reprocessed the PCR reads via MiXCR and lists one record per CDR3 protein. The table lists 200,000 or so distinct CDR3 sequences, roughly 6% of them singletons, with under 5% in the top ten. This receptor was identified in a girl under three years old with combined immunodeficiency, due to receive a stem cell transplant. Here the sequenced sample was PBMCs, taken before TCRalphabeta/CD19-depleted stem cell transplant. The chain is built from TRBV7-8 and TRBJ2-2; D unresolved. In DNA, the CDR3 is TGTGCCAGCAGCCCAGTTGTCGCCGGGGAGCTGTTTTTT. Its protein product is CASSPVVAGELFF. Drawing the rest from reference TRBV7-8 and TRBJ2-2, the complete variable domain is GAGVSQSPRYKVAKRGQDVALRCDPISGHVSLFWYQQALGQGPEFLTYFQNEAQLDKSGLPSDRFFAERPEGSVSTLKIQRTQQEDSAVYLCASSPVVAGELFFGEGSRLTVL.